These 27 T cell receptor beta chains came from one sample sequenced in a study of T cells after yellow fever vaccination. TCRdb reprocessed the 5' RACE reads with MiXCR, giving one entry per CDR3 protein. The table has tens of thousands of distinct CDR3 sequences, around 7.3% seen once. Material: CD8+ T cells sorted from PBMCs, obtained on the day of the yellow fever booster vaccination. All receptors derive from a man aged 25 to 40 who received the YFV17D yellow fever vaccine.

This sequence joins TRBV20-1 and TRBJ2-3; D uncertain. There are 11 residues in the CDR3. Germline V gene lookup returns CDR1 DFQATT and CDR2 SNEGSKA (reference sequence). Trimming cost V 7 bases and J 5 bases, with 10 bases left between them. Here the CDR3 DNA reads TGCAGTGTTCTAGTCTTAGATACGCAGTATTTT. Protein: CSVLVLDTQYF.

This chain connects TRBV29-1 to TRBJ1-1; D unresolved. The V end was cut by 2 bases, the J end by 3 bases, with 10 bases between. This CDR3 is built from 13 residues. Germline lookup yields CDR1 SQVTM and CDR2 ANQGSEA. The CDR3 region is CSVESNKYTEAFF. Here the CDR3 DNA reads TGCAGCGTTGAATCCAATAAGTACACTGAAGCTTTCTTT.

This clonotype was picked up many times. The chain has TRBV20-1 and TRBJ2-7; 14 bases fit TRBD2. The germline V gene encodes CDR1 DFQATT and CDR2 SNEGSKA (reference sequence). CDR3 length: 18 amino acids. The V gene end was trimmed by 1 base and the J gene end by 6 bases; junction bases not matched to a gene: 14. The DNA for the CDR3 is TGCAGTGCTAGAGTTCGGGGGAAACCGGGACTAGCGGGAGTCGAGCAGTACTTC. This encodes CSARVRGKPGLAGVEQYF.

The chain has TRBV7-8 and TRBJ2-2; 8 bases are shared with TRBD1. The length of the CDR3 is 14 residues. Germline CDR1 and CDR2: SGHVS and FQNEAQ. The trim removed 9 bases at V and 3 bases at J, leaving 6 bases unmatched. CDR3 residues: CARPAGGHTGELFF. The CDR3 DNA reads as TGTGCCAGGCCGGCAGGGGGCCACACCGGGGAGCTGTTTTTT.

The rearrangement links TRBV6-5 to TRBJ2-1; D ambiguous. Germline loops: CDR1 MNHEY, CDR2 SVGAGI. The CDR3 totals 17 residues. V lost 0 bases and J lost 4, with 16 bases in between. The CDR3 DNA reads as TGTGCCAGCAGTTACTCCCCCTCTGGGCCATCGTACAATGAGCAGTTCTTC. Translated: CASSYSPSGPSYNEQFF.

There are a few counts of this clonotype. The V call is TRBV6-5, the J call TRBJ2-3; 9 nucleotides match TRBD2. CDR3 length: 15 residues. The V gene's germline CDR1 is MNHEY and CDR2 SVGAGI. J was trimmed by 6 bases and V by 2 bases; bases with no gene match: 6. CDR3 residues: CASSYQLAGRDTQYF. CDR3 nucleotides: TGTGCCAGCAGTTACCAGCTAGCGGGACGGGATACGCAGTATTTT.

This clonotype appeared a few times. V gene TRBV19 combines with J gene TRBJ2-1; 8 bases agree with TRBD2. The CDR3 is made up of 16 amino acids. The germline CDR1 and CDR2 sequences are LNHDA and SQIVND (reference sequence). With 3 bases clipped from V and 4 bases from J, the junction kept 8 bases outside the gene matches. CDR3 protein: CASSILASGFYNEQFF. In DNA form, the CDR3 reads TGTGCCAGTAGTATTTTAGCTAGCGGGTTTTACAATGAGCAGTTCTTC.

This clonotype was seen at least ten times. This CDR3 reads CASRNIYRDRSYEQYF. The CDR3 bases are TGCGCCAGCAGAAACATCTACCGGGACAGGTCCTACGAGCAGTACTTC. The V and J genes are TRBV5-1 and TRBJ2-7; TRBD1 aligns across 8 bases. Per germline, CDR1 SGHRS and CDR2 YFSETQ. J was trimmed by 1 base and V by 5 bases; bases with no gene match: 11. The CDR3 sequence is 16 residues long.

This clonotype was counted many times. J is TRBJ2-1 and V is TRBV6-5, with D possibly matching TRBD2 (6 bases). CDR3 length: 15 amino acids. Germline V lookup: CDR1 MNHEY, CDR2 SVGAGI. V gave up 4 bases and J gave up 0 bases, with 10 bases separating them. CDR3 in amino acids: CASSFSGSSYNEQFF. The CDR3, as DNA: TGTGCCAGCAGTTTTAGCGGAAGCTCCTACAATGAGCAGTTCTTC.

The rearrangement joins TRBV6-5 to TRBJ2-1; 10 bases map to TRBD2. The CDR3 extends over 15 amino acids. CDR1 and CDR2 (germline): MNHEY, SVGAGI. J was trimmed by 8 bases and V by 8 bases; bases with no gene match: 12. CDR3 loop: CASGLLAGAKDEQFF. CDR3 bases: TGTGCCAGCGGTTTGCTAGCGGGAGCTAAGGATGAGCAGTTCTTC.

This clonotype was detected only a few times. The V and J genes are TRBV4-3 and TRBJ2-1; maybe TRBD2 (6 bases). CDR3 length: 12 amino acids. Germline CDR1 reads LGHNA; CDR2 reads YSLEER. Trimming took off 2 bases at V and 11 bases at J, with 10 bases between the two ends. This CDR3 reads CASSQLGGKQFF. The CDR3 nucleotides are TGCGCCAGCAGCCAACTTGGCGGGAAGCAGTTCTTC.

The rearrangement links TRBV6-1 to TRBJ1-2; TRBD1 might be the D (5 bases). CDR3 length: 14 residues. CDR1 MNHNS and CDR2 SASEGT come from the germline V gene. Deletions cut 0 bases from V and 6 bases from J, with 11 bases between. CDR3 sequence: CASSEATTVDGYTF. For the CDR3, the DNA is TGTGCCAGCAGTGAAGCGACGACAGTTGATGGCTACACCTTC.

This clonotype occurred a few times. The gene calls are TRBV27 and TRBJ2-7, with D perhaps assigned TRBD1 or TRBD2 (5 bases each). There are 15 residues in the CDR3. Germline assignment: CDR1 MNHEY and CDR2 SMNVEV (reference sequence). Deletions cut 3 bases from V and 0 bases from J, with 12 bases between. In nucleotides, the CDR3 is TGTGCCAGCAGTTTTGGGGACGGACTCTCCTACGAGCAGTACTTC. The encoded protein is CASSFGDGLSYEQYF.

V is TRBV20-1 and J is TRBJ2-5; TRBD2 matches 9 bases. The CDR3 sequence is 14 residues long. CDR1 is DFQATT, CDR2 SNEGSKA, per germline (reference sequence). With V trimmed by 0 bases and J by 1 base, 0 bases remained unmatched. The CDR3 sequence: CSARDSGSQETQYF. The CDR3 bases are TGCAGTGCTAGAGATAGCGGGAGCCAAGAGACCCAGTACTTC.

In this sample, this clonotype turned up a few times. The genes are TRBV6-5 and TRBJ1-2; maybe TRBD1 (5 bases). The length of the CDR3 is 15 residues. Germline CDR1 reads MNHEY; CDR2 reads SVGAGI. Between the trimmed V and J ends, which lost 3 bases and 3 bases, there was a span of 14 bases. The CDR3 DNA reads as TGTGCCAGCAGTTATGGGACCGGAGGAGACTATGGCTACACCTTC. Translating gives CASSYGTGGDYGYTF.

In its sample, this clonotype was seen many times. The rearrangement uses TRBV20-1 and TRBJ1-1; D uncertain. The length of the CDR3 is 13 residues. V shed 1 base and J shed 4 bases, with 10 bases lying between them. The germline CDR1 and CDR2 sequences are DFQATT and SNEGSKA (reference sequence). Here the CDR3 DNA reads TGCAGTGCTAGAGCCGGGGTGGGCACTGAAGCTTTCTTT. Translated, it gives CSARAGVGTEAFF.

This clonotype was counted ten times or more. The rearrangement uses TRBV20-1 and TRBJ2-7; 7 nucleotides match TRBD1. Per the germline V gene, CDR1 is DFQATT and CDR2 is SNEGSKA (reference sequence). CDR3 length: 13 residues. Trimming at V came to 3 bases and at J to 0 bases, leaving 2 bases not matched to a gene. CDR3 in amino acids: CSASRDSSYEQYF. CDR3 sequence (DNA): TGCAGTGCTAGCCGGGACAGCTCCTACGAGCAGTACTTC.

The V and J genes are TRBV23-1 and TRBJ2-4, with D perhaps assigned TRBD1 or TRBD2 (5 bases each). TRBV23-1 is an ORF, and what it does is uncertain. V was shortened by 2 bases and J by 2 bases, with 13 bases between the two germline ends. The length of the CDR3 is 16 residues. As DNA, the CDR3 is TGCGCCAGCAGTCAAGCCCGCGAGGGGTCCAAAAACATTCAGTACTTC. Translation gives CASSQAREGSKNIQYF.

This clonotype was picked up a small number of times. V is TRBV7-9 and J is TRBJ1-2; D call uncertain. Germline CDR1 reads SEHNR; CDR2 reads FQNEAQ (reference sequence). V was trimmed by 1 base and J by 0 bases, leaving 3 bases between them. There are 13 residues in the CDR3. Here the CDR3 DNA reads TGTGCCAGCAGCTTAGGCGCTAACTATGGCTACACCTTC. This encodes CASSLGANYGYTF.

This clonotype showed up just a few times. The chain combines TRBV25-1 with TRBJ1-4; D is undetermined. This CDR3 contains 17 residues. CDR1 is MGHDK and CDR2 is SYGVNS in the germline V gene. Deletions cut 3 bases from V and 0 bases from J, with 14 bases between. The CDR3 region is CASSDHGSRATNEKLFF. The CDR3 nucleotides read TGTGCCAGCAGTGACCATGGGAGCAGAGCAACTAATGAAAAACTGTTTTTT.

The rearrangement links TRBV6-2 or TRBV6-3 to TRBJ2-1; D not certain. Germline-derived CDR1 and CDR2 are MNHEY and SVGEGT. Trimming removed 2 bases from V and 2 bases from J, with 7 bases in between. CDR3 length: 14 amino acids. Here the CDR3 DNA reads TGTGCCAGCAGTTACGGTAACACCTACAATGAGCAGTTCTTC. Its protein is CASSYGNTYNEQFF.

V gene TRBV20-1 combines with J gene TRBJ2-4, with 8 bases lining up with TRBD1. The germline V gene has CDR1 DFQATT and CDR2 SNEGSKA (reference sequence). V was clipped by 6 bases and J by 1 base; unmatched bases: 2. The CDR3 covers 13 residues. CDR3 amino acids: CSARTGAKNIQYF. CDR3 sequence (DNA): TGCAGTGCCAGGACAGGGGCCAAAAACATTCAGTACTTC.

The chain carries TRBV4-3 and TRBJ2-1; no clear D. The CDR3 is 14 amino acids. V lost 1 base and J 9 bases, leaving 13 bases between the germline ends. The germline V gene has CDR1 LGHNA and CDR2 YSLEER. This CDR3 reads CASSQVYSTPEQFF. The CDR3, as DNA: TGCGCCAGCAGCCAAGTATACAGTACGCCTGAGCAGTTCTTC.

This clonotype was seen many times. The J gene is TRBJ2-2, the V gene TRBV7-2; D unresolved. The V gene lost 11 bases and the J gene lost 3 bases, with 10 bases spanning the gap. The CDR3 sequence is 12 residues long. CDR1 and CDR2 from the germline V gene are SGHTA and FQGNSA. CDR3 in DNA: TGTGCCTCCCTACGGGACACCGGGGAGCTGTTTTTT. It encodes CASLRDTGELFF.

This clonotype was recorded only once. The V gene is TRBV12-1, the J gene TRBJ2-5; the D call in the table, TRBD2, was not verified against the DNA. TRBV12-1 is termed a pseudogene. The CDR3 extends over 15 amino acids. The CDR3, as DNA: TGTGCCAGCAGCCCGGGACTTCAGTGCCAAGAGACCCAGTACTTC. This gives the protein CASSPGLQCQETQYF.

This clonotype was counted a few times. CDR3 coding DNA: TGTGCCAGCAGTGAAGTTCGTCGCGGGGTTGGAGATACGCAGTATTTT. Its translation: CASSEVRRGVGDTQYF. The V call is TRBV2, the J call TRBJ2-3, with D tentatively TRBD2 (6 bases). Germline-derived CDR1 and CDR2 are SNHLY and FYNNEI. V shed 1 base and J shed 5 bases, with 16 bases lying between them. The CDR3 contains 16 residues.

V gene TRBV5-1 combines with J gene TRBJ2-5; TRBD1 might be the D (6 bases). Germline values: CDR1 SGHRS, CDR2 YFSETQ. This CDR3 has 14 residues. The ends were cut back, 6 bases at V and 7 bases at J, with 19 bases in the middle. The CDR3 nucleotides read TGCGCCAGCACCGTACTCCAGGGGATTGGGACCCAGTACTTC. Its protein product is CASTVLQGIGTQYF.